This TCR beta chain was obtained from a study of blood T cells in healthy people across ages. Findings of the study overall: The CMV status of each donor remained undetermined, and this could have confounded shifts in expanded clonotypes.

Germline V CDR1 and CDR2: MNHEY, SMNVEV (reference sequence). This CDR3 region has 16 residues. The ends were cut back, 5 bases at V and 4 bases at J, with 20 bases in the middle. Sample-barcoded 5' priming and a J-beta primer mix drove a second PCR of 7 to 11 cycles. Using its own MiXCR run on the 5' RACE reads, TCRdb lists one record per CDR3 protein. The sample has around 1,500,000 distinct CDR3 sequences; roughly 28% are singletons. With regard to this clonotype: What it binds is unknown.

This sequence was found in a woman aged 25 to 39 in good health. This chain connects TRBV27 to TRBJ2-5; D is perhaps TRBD2 (6 bases). Sequencing was done on a sample of blood. CDR3 in DNA: TGTGCCAGCAGTCGAGTTCCGGGGGACTTTATAGAGACCCAGTACTTC. Amino acids: CASSRVPGDFIETQYF.